This T cell receptor (beta chain) derives from a study of blood T cell repertoires in COVID-19. Study in general: The United States, Italy and Spain were the sources of the acute and convalescent COVID-19 samples. In each case, the material was cDNA or gDNA derived from T cells, B-cell-depleted T cells, or PBMCs.

Produced via immunoSEQ multiplex PCR; TCRdb's table is partial and in-frame only. The repertoire holds 150,000 to 200,000 clones, roughly 80% seen once, with more than 4.5% in the top ten. CDR1 is MRHNA and CDR2 is SNTAGT in the germline V gene. V trimming: 0 bases; J trimming: 7 bases; junction bases outside the gene matches: 1. This CDR3 contains 13 residues. This TCR came from a woman aged 25 to 39 with acute or convalescent COVID-19. The rearrangement uses TRBV6-4 and TRBJ2-7; 9 bases match TRBD1. The specimen was peripheral blood. In DNA, the CDR3 is TGTGCCAGCAGTGACTCGGGACAGGGAGAGCAGTACTTC. Translation gives CASSDSGQGEQYF.